The rows below give T cell receptor beta chains drawn from one sample of a study of PD-1 blockade in mismatch repair-deficient tumors. Method: immunoSEQ multiplex PCR; TCRdb's copy keeps in-frame clones and lacks some. Of more than 95,000 clones detected, approximately 86% appear once; the ten largest clones hold roughly 14%. The sequencing used peripheral blood, collected 44 weeks after starting pembrolizumab. The receptors stem from an adult with mismatch repair-deficient cancer. The CDR3 runs from the conserved cysteine through the conserved F or W. The order of the fields is J gene, CDR3 length, D gene, clone size, V gene, CDR3 protein, CDR3 DNA. A D gene is named only where the DNA matches it firmly. Clone size is not always given. Where it is, it says once, few, many or a class for expanded clones.

TRBJ2-7 | 12 | NA | NA | TRBV10-2 | CASSSDPYEQYF | TGCGCCAGCAGCAGTGACCCCTACGAGCAGTACTTC
TRBJ1-5 | 15 | NA | NA | TRBV19 | CASSIGRRPNQPQHF | TGTGCCAGTAGTATAGGTCGACGGCCCAATCAGCCCCAGCATTTT
TRBJ1-2 | 17 | NA | NA | TRBV7-2 | CASSPRGKVELNYGYTF | TGTGCCAGCAGCCCCCGCGGGAAAGTCGAATTAAACTATGGCTACACCTTC
TRBJ2-7 | 14 | TRBD1 | NA | TRBV29-1 | CSVEYRDREYEQYF | TGCAGCGTTGAGTACCGGGACAGGGAATACGAGCAGTACTTC
TRBJ2-3 | 17 | TRBD1 | NA | TRBV11-3 | CASSLDDPDRVTDTQYF | TGTGCCAGCAGCTTAGATGATCCGGACAGGGTAACAGATACGCAGTATTTT
TRBJ1-4 | 15 | NA | NA | TRBV7-8 | CASSAHSLWREKLFF | TGTGCCAGCAGCGCCCACTCCCTCTGGCGTGAAAAACTGTTTTTT
TRBJ2-7 | 16 | NA | NA | TRBV4-1 | CASSQDGGAEGVEQYF | TGCGCCAGCAGCCAAGACGGGGGAGCGGAGGGGGTCGAGCAGTACTTC
TRBJ2-1 | 17 | TRBD2 | NA | TRBV9 | CASSAPLGTSVHNEQFF | TGTGCCAGCAGCGCCCCCCTTGGGACTAGCGTACACAATGAGCAGTTCTTC
TRBJ2-7 | 14 | TRBD2 | NA | TRBV7-9 | CASSLVAGGLEQYF | TGTGCCAGCAGCTTAGTAGCGGGAGGTCTCGAGCAGTACTTC
TRBJ2-7 | 16 | TRBD2 | NA | TRBV13 | CASSLGERELLDEQYF | TGTGCCAGCAGCTTAGGGGAGCGGGAGTTATTGGACGAGCAGTACTTC
TRBJ1-1 | 10 | NA | NA | TRBV2 | CASSESKAFF | TGTGCCAGCAGTGAGAGTAAAGCTTTCTTT
TRBJ2-3 | 15 | NA | NA | TRBV5-4 | CASSLAGMVTDTQYF | TGTGCCAGCAGCTTGGCAGGGATGGTAACAGATACGCAGTATTTT
TRBJ1-4 | 15 | NA | NA | TRBV28 | CASRYLQRTNEKLFF | TGTGCCAGCCGGTACCTACAGAGAACTAATGAAAAACTGTTTTTT
TRBJ2-1 | 11 | NA | NA | TRBV28 | CASTFGNEQFF | TGTGCCAGCACGTTCGGCAATGAGCAGTTCTTC
TRBJ2-1 | 12 | TRBD2 | NA | TRBV25-1 | CASSYGRGEQFF | TGTGCCAGCAGTTACGGGAGGGGTGAGCAGTTCTTC
TRBJ2-3 | 17 | TRBD2 | once | TRBV7-9 | CASSLTLAGVGTDTQYF | TGTGCCAGCAGCTTGACCCTAGCGGGAGTTGGGACAGATACGCAGTATTTT
TRBJ2-1 | 15 | TRBD2 | NA | TRBV6-5 | CASSFLAGANNEQFF | TGTGCCAGCAGTTTCTTAGCGGGAGCGAACAATGAGCAGTTCTTC
TRBJ2-3 | 16 | NA | NA | TRBV18 | CASSPLSGASTDTQYF | TGTGCCAGCTCACCACTTTCTGGAGCTAGCACAGATACGCAGTATTTT
TRBJ2-5 | 14 | NA | NA | TRBV11-3 | CASSLAGSSETQYF | TGTGCCAGCAGCCTCGCTGGAAGTTCAGAGACCCAGTACTTC
TRBJ1-2 | 15 | NA | NA | TRBV13 | CASSSWGRGNYGYTF | TGTGCCAGCAGCTCTTGGGGTCGCGGGAACTATGGCTACACCTTC
TRBJ2-2 | 14 | NA | NA | TRBV28 | CASSLRTIPGELFF | TGTGCCAGCAGTTTACGGACTATCCCCGGGGAGCTGTTTTTT
TRBJ1-5 | 12 | NA | few | TRBV28 | CASSGAGSAQHF | TGTGCCAGCAGCGGAGCAGGGTCAGCCCAGCATTTT
TRBJ2-1 | 15 | NA | NA | TRBV28 | CASNHRGLRDNEQFF | TGTGCCAGCAACCACCGTGGGCTTCGCGACAATGAGCAGTTCTTC
TRBJ2-7 | 15 | TRBD2 | NA | TRBV5-4 | CASSTRTSGRYEQYF | TGTGCCAGCAGCACCAGGACTAGCGGGAGGTACGAGCAGTACTTC
TRBJ2-1 | 15 | TRBD1 | once | TRBV5-4 | CASSQTGESYNEQFF | TGTGCCAGCAGCCAAACAGGGGAATCCTACAATGAGCAGTTCTTC
TRBJ2-1 | 13 | NA | NA | TRBV27 | CASSPPTYNEQFF | TGTGCCAGCAGCCCCCCTACCTACAATGAGCAGTTCTTC
TRBJ2-3 | 16 | TRBD2 | NA | TRBV5-1 | CASSLAGGTSTDTQYF | TGCGCCAGCAGCTTGGCGGGGGGAACTAGCACAGATACGCAGTATTTT
TRBJ2-3 | 16 | TRBD2 | NA | TRBV5-4 | CATGGVLAGVTDTQYF | TGTGCCACGGGGGGCGTTCTAGCGGGAGTCACAGATACGCAGTATTTT
TRBJ2-3 | 12 | NA | few | TRBV30 | CAWSVPHGTQYF | TGTGCCTGGAGTGTGCCCCACGGTACGCAGTATTTT
TRBJ2-7 | 13 | NA | NA | TRBV11-2 | CASSQEQGPEQYF | TGTGCCAGCAGCCAAGAGCAGGGTCCCGAGCAGTACTTC
TRBJ2-1 | 12 | NA | once | TRBV5-1 | CASSPGYNEQFF | TGCGCCAGCAGCCCGGGTTACAATGAGCAGTTCTTC